This T cell receptor (beta chain) comes out of a study of cytomegalovirus exposure and HLA in healthy donors. A multiplex PCR was run with 60 Vbeta primers and 13 Jbeta primers. Profiling relied on immunoSEQ multiplex PCR, and the TCRdb table lists in-frame clones only, not all of them. The sample lists fewer than 150,000 clones, approximately 79% occurring once. Germline loops: CDR1 SGHRS, CDR2 YFSETQ. Trimming removed 6 bases at V and 1 base at J, with 10 bases between. There are 13 residues in the CDR3. Study-wide results and caveats: Several top significant clusters appeared, in a later analysis, to be linked to common viral pathogens. Data from an earlier analysis indicated that most TCR beta V segments were productive either about 87% or about 30% of the time.

With respect to this clone: Its antigen remains unidentified.

The genes are TRBV5-1 and TRBJ2-5; D is unresolved. The sequencing input was PBMCs. This clonotype was obtained from a man aged 40-50 years in good health and CMV-seropositive. In DNA, the CDR3 is TGCGCCAGCACCTCAGGATCCCAAGAGACCCAGTACTTC. Amino acids: CASTSGSQETQYF.